This TCR beta chain is from a study of blood T cells in healthy people across ages. Per-sample yields of isolated PBMCs were at least 6.5 million. The ends were cut back, 0 bases at V and 8 bases at J, with 10 bases in the middle. This CDR3 has 14 amino acids. From germline, CDR1 is SNHLY and CDR2 FYNNEI. Combining a sample-barcoded 5' primer with a J-beta primer mix, a second PCR ran for 7 to 11 cycles. All samples gave at least 2.5 million CDR3-containing paired-end reads. One entry per CDR3 protein, called by TCRdb with MiXCR from the 5' RACE reads. Among some 1.4 million distinct CDR3 sequences, roughly 45% were seen once, and the ten largest hold 7% to 9.5%.

The origin of this receptor is a woman in her late teens or twenties in good health. J is TRBJ1-4 and V is TRBV2; D unresolved. Sequencing input: blood. CDR3: CASSEAVGWEKLFF. The CDR3 DNA sequence: TGTGCCAGCAGTGAAGCGGTCGGTTGGGAAAAACTGTTTTTT.